One and the same sample provided the 15 T cell receptor beta chains below, sequenced in a study of shared clonotypes between healthy human individuals (dated by TCRdb to 2019 to 2021). CD8 naive samples consisted of CD45RO-negative cells that were positively selected for CCR7, yielding a CD45RA+CCR7+ population without TemRA cells. Libraries were made using the immunoSEQ multiplex PCR assay. TCRdb stores this immuneACCESS table with in-frame sequences only. Part of the clones is absent; in the studies checked, under half of the shortfall reflects unresolved V genes, and no reason is known for the rest. This sample lists roughly 2,000,000 clones; roughly 94% were detected once. The ten top clones hold 0.9% to 1.5% of the sample. The source material was naive CD8+ T cells sorted from blood. This specimen's cell subset or site label, per the study, means: CD45RA+CCR7+. These TCRs come from a man aged 18-30 years in good health.

The chain is built from TRBV11-3 and TRBJ2-7, with no clear D. In germline, CDR1 is SGHNT, CDR2 YENEEA. This CDR3 is 13 amino acids long. V lost 5 bases to trimming and J lost 2 bases, with 10 bases between them. The CDR3 is CASSQTPTYEQYF. The DNA of the CDR3 is TGTGCCAGCAGCCAAACACCAACCTACGAGCAGTACTTC.

This chain uses TRBV27 with TRBJ1-6; D gene ambiguous. The V gene lost 7 bases and the J gene lost 4 bases, with 14 bases spanning the gap. CDR1 is MNHEY and CDR2 is SMNVEV in the germline V gene (reference sequence). The CDR3 is 15 residues long. The DNA for the CDR3 is TGTGCCAGCACAGACCCCGGCGCTTATAATTCACCCCTCCACTTT. This codes for CASTDPGAYNSPLHF.

The chain employs TRBV4-1 and TRBJ1-2; 7 nucleotides agree with TRBD1. Trimming removed 0 bases from V and 3 bases from J; junction bases left unmatched: 10. CDR1 is MGHRA, CDR2 YSYEKL, per germline. This CDR3 has 17 residues. The chain's CDR3 is CASSQEGPGRGYYGYTF. Written as DNA, the CDR3 is TGCGCCAGCAGCCAAGAAGGCCCGGGCAGGGGGTACTATGGCTACACCTTC.

The CDR3 protein is CASSFGQVPLKETQYF. CDR3 coding DNA: TGTGCCAGCAGCTTCGGACAGGTACCACTAAAGGAGACCCAGTACTTC. The rearrangement uses TRBV7-8 and TRBJ2-5; TRBD1 matches at 7 bases. CDR1 and CDR2 (germline): SGHVS, FQNEAQ. The J segment lost 5 bases and the V segment lost 3 bases, leaving 12 bases of the junction unmatched. This CDR3 comprises 16 residues.

V gene TRBV19 combines with J gene TRBJ2-7; D is possibly TRBD1 (5 bases). The ends were cut back, 4 bases at V and 4 bases at J, with 8 bases in the middle. The CDR3 sequence is 12 residues long. Germline-derived CDR1 and CDR2 are LNHDA and SQIVND (reference sequence). The chain's CDR3 is CASSNQGYEQYF. CDR3 coding DNA: TGTGCCAGTAGTAATCAGGGTTACGAGCAGTACTTC.

The chain recombines TRBV10-1 with TRBJ2-3, with D hard to call. There are 14 residues in the CDR3. The germline V gene encodes CDR1 WNHNN and CDR2 SYGVQD (reference sequence). Trimming removed 0 bases at V and 2 bases at J, with 6 bases between. The CDR3 region has the DNA TGCGCCAGCAGTGAGTCTTACAACACAGATACGCAGTATTTT. Amino acids: CASSESYNTDTQYF.

V usage is TRBV7-3 and J usage is TRBJ2-1; 8 bases align to TRBD2. The CDR3 runs 15 residues. Germline V lookup: CDR1 SGHTA, CDR2 FQGTGA. The V segment lost 2 bases and the J segment 5 bases; nucleotides outside the gene matches: 5. The DNA for the CDR3 is TGTGCCAGCAGCTTAGGCGGGGGGATAGACAATGAGCAGTTCTTC. It encodes CASSLGGGIDNEQFF. The whole variable domain, remainder taken from reference TRBV7-3 and TRBJ2-1, is GAGVSQTPSNKVTEKGKYVELRCDPISGHTALYWYRQSLGQGPEFLIYFQGTGAADDSGLPNDRFFAVRPEGSVSTLKIQRTERGDSAVYLCASSLGGGIDNEQFFGPGTRLTVL.

V is TRBV5-8 and J is TRBJ1-1, with 10 bases lining up with TRBD1. Germline CDR1 SGHTS, CDR2 YDEGEE. After removal of 4 bases from V and 7 bases from J, the junction contained 7 bases not matched to a gene. The CDR3 length is 14 residues. The CDR3 region has the DNA TGTGCCAGCAGCGTCAGGGACAGGGGCTTTGAAGCTTTCTTT. It yields the protein CASSVRDRGFEAFF. The variable domain in full, completed from reference TRBV5-8 and TRBJ1-1, reads EAGVTQSPTHLIKTRGQQATLRCSPISGHTSVYWYQQALGLGLQFLLWYDEGEERNRGNFPPRFSGRQFPNYSSELNVNALELEDSALYLCASSVRDRGFEAFFGQGTRLTVV.

This clone was counted once. The CDR3 reads CASSPSGTPNEKLFF. The DNA of the CDR3 is TGTGCCAGCTCACCGTCCGGGACCCCCAATGAAAAACTGTTTTTT. V usage is TRBV18 and J usage is TRBJ1-4, with D perhaps matching TRBD1 (5 bases). Germline values: CDR1 KGHSH, CDR2 LQKENI. The germline V and J ends were trimmed by 3 bases and 5 bases, with 13 bases remaining between them. The CDR3 totals 15 residues.

The genes are TRBV7-9 and TRBJ2-7; 7 nucleotides line up with TRBD2. Germline trimming cut 3 bases from V and 6 bases from J; bases unmatched to any gene: 5. CDR1 is SEHNR, CDR2 FQNEAQ, per germline (reference sequence). The CDR3 covers 13 residues. Written as DNA, the CDR3 is TGTGCCAGCAGCTTGGGAGGGGTCTTCGAGCAGTACTTC. It specifies CASSLGGVFEQYF. Looking up the rest from reference TRBV7-9 and TRBJ2-7 gives the full variable domain: DTGVSQNPRHKITKRGQNVTFRCDPISEHNRLYWYRQTLGQGPEFLTYFQNEAQLEKSRLLSDRFSAERPKGSFSTLEIQRTEQGDSAMYLCASSLGGVFEQYFGPGTRLTVT.

The rearrangement uses TRBV13 and TRBJ2-1, with 10 bases lining up with TRBD2. Trimming removed 5 bases from V and 4 bases from J; junction bases left unmatched: 5. Germline loops: CDR1 PRHDT, CDR2 FYEKMQ (reference sequence). The CDR3 runs 15 residues. CDR3 sequence (DNA): TGTGCCAGCAGCCCTAGCGGGGGCCGTTACAATGAGCAGTTCTTC. This gives the protein CASSPSGGRYNEQFF.

V usage is TRBV2 and J usage is TRBJ1-6, with a tentative D call TRBD1 (6 bases). V lost 6 bases and J 4 bases, leaving 19 bases between the germline ends. CDR1 and CDR2 (germline): SNHLY, FYNNEI. CDR3 size: 17 residues. The CDR3 nucleotides read TGTGCCAGCAGAGACGGACAGATCACCTTTTATAATTCACCCCTCCACTTT. Amino acid sequence: CASRDGQITFYNSPLHF.

The V and J genes are TRBV30 and TRBJ2-1; D uncertain. Germline CDR1 is GTSNPN and CDR2 is SVGIG (reference sequence). CDR3 size: 12 residues. V shed 0 bases and J shed 10 bases, with 10 bases lying between them. The CDR3 DNA sequence: TGTGCCTGGAGTGTTGTGGTAGGAGAGCAGTTCTTC. Amino acids: CAWSVVVGEQFF.

This clone has a single count. CDR3 residues: CASSPIAGAINEQFF. In DNA form, the CDR3 reads TGTGCCAGTAGTCCAATAGCGGGAGCGATCAATGAGCAGTTCTTC. V usage is TRBV19 and J usage is TRBJ2-1, with 9 bases identical to TRBD2. Germline V CDR1 and CDR2: LNHDA, SQIVND (reference sequence). CDR3 length equals 15 residues. Losses at the gene ends were 5 bases for V and 6 bases for J; bases not matched to a gene: 8. Variable domain in full (rest from reference TRBV19 and TRBJ2-1): DGGITQSPKYLFRKEGQNVTLSCEQNLNHDAMYWYRQDPGQGLRLIYYSQIVNDFQKGDIAEGYSVSREKKESFPLTVTSAQKNPTAFYLCASSPIAGAINEQFFGPGTRLTVL.

The chain couples TRBV27 to TRBJ1-2, with TRBD1 identical over 7 bases. The germline CDR1 and CDR2 sequences are MNHEY and SMNVEV (reference sequence). V dropped 1 base and J dropped 3; count of bases not matched to a gene: 5. This CDR3 has 15 amino acids. The CDR3, as DNA: TGTGCCAGCAGTTTATGGGGGACAGCCCACTATGGCTACACCTTC. It translates to CASSLWGTAHYGYTF.